This is a list of T cell receptor beta chains from one sample in a study of blood T cell repertoires in COVID-19. Produced via immunoSEQ multiplex PCR; TCRdb's table is partial and in-frame only. The data hold some 150,000 clones, with around 84% observed a single time. Input material: PBMCs or T cells enriched from blood (not recorded which). The receptors were sampled from a man over 45 who had recovered from COVID-19. The CDR3 runs from the conserved cysteine through the conserved F or W. Each record gives: J gene, V gene, CDR3 length, CDR3 protein.

TRBJ2-7 TRBV3-1/TRBV3-2 14 CASKAGGPLYEQYF
TRBJ1-1 TRBV10-2 15 CASTNPGQGETEAFF
TRBJ1-1 TRBV20-1 10 CSARDREAFF
TRBJ1-6 TRBV4-1 14 CASSQEIGGAPLHF
TRBJ1-1 TRBV6-5 14 CASIRQPMNTEAFF
TRBJ2-3 TRBV7-9 16 CASSFRDLPSTDTQYF
TRBJ2-5 TRBV19 13 CASSISGSQTQYF
TRBJ2-1 TRBV5-1 13 CASSYQGGNEQFF
TRBJ2-2 TRBV7-7 14 CASSPADRAGELFF
TRBJ1-1 TRBV18 13 CASSPIAGTEAFF
TRBJ2-7 TRBV30 14 CAWSVELGPYEQYF
TRBJ1-2 TRBV6-5 14 CASRPGTVNYGYTF
TRBJ2-1 TRBV10-1 17 CASSERASGGALNEQFF
TRBJ2-2 TRBV3-1/TRBV3-2 16 CASSRRTGRGTGELFF
TRBJ2-4 TRBV5-5 13 CASRGQSRDIQYF
TRBJ1-1 TRBV7-6 15 CASSKMGQGDTEAFF
TRBJ1-1 TRBV5-1 15 CASSYRQGEWTEAFF
TRBJ1-5 TRBV6-5 15 CATGTTDRGNQPQHF
TRBJ2-5 TRBV7-9 14 CASSLGSGSETQYF
TRBJ1-2 TRBV7-2 15 CASSPEGGTNYGYTF
TRBJ2-3 TRBV7-7 19 CASSSPGGRGGPCTDTQYF
TRBJ2-1 TRBV6-1 17 CASSEGKRGGFYNEQFF
TRBJ1-4 TRBV30 14 CAWSGATTNEKLFF
TRBJ2-7 TRBV5-1 14 CASSQLAGDYEQYF
TRBJ2-1 TRBV6-5 16 CASSYEPGLALNEQFF
TRBJ2-5 TRBV18 16 CASSLLAGGLEETQYF
TRBJ2-5 TRBV6-5 15 CASSYAGQGTETQYF